What follows describes a single TCR beta chain. No antigen is known for it. This record belongs to a study of blood T cells in healthy people across ages. Findings and caveats of the study: Because donor CMV status was unknown, expanded clonotype changes were possibly confounded. There was a strong correlation between TCR beta diversity and naive T cell percentage.

Using a J-beta primer mix together with a sample-barcoded 5' primer, a second PCR was run for about 6 to 12 cycles. Every cDNA molecule carried a tag from a template-switch adaptor bearing 12 random nucleotides. TCRdb called the 5' RACE reads again in MiXCR, with one record for every CDR3 protein. The data hold 1,500,000 or so distinct CDR3 sequences, with 45% to 70% observed a single time. V was pared by 5 bases and J by 1 base, with 6 bases of the junction left unmatched. Germline-derived CDR1 and CDR2 are SEHNR and FQNEAQ (reference sequence). The CDR3 loop spans 16 amino acids. The chain couples TRBV7-9 to TRBJ2-1; 9 bases fit TRBD1. The sample consisted of blood. The receptor was isolated from a man aged 18 to 29 in good health. The CDR3 reads CASSGTTGGSYNEQFF. The CDR3 coding sequence is TGTGCCAGCAGCGGAACGACAGGGGGGTCCTACAATGAGCAGTTCTTC.